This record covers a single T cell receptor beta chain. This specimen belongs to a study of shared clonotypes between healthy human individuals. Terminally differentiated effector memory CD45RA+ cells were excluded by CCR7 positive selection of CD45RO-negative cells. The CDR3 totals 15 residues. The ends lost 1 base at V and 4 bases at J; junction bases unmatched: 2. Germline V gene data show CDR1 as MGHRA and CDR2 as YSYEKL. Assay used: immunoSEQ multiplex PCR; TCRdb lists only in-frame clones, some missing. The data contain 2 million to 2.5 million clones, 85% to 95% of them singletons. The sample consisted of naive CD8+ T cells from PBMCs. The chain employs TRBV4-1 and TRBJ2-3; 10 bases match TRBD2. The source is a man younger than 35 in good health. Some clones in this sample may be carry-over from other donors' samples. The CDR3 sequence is CASSQVLAGSDTQYF. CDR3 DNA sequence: TGCGCCAGCAGCCAAGTACTAGCGGGATCAGATACGCAGTATTTT.